These 22 T cell receptor beta chains came from one sample sequenced in a study of blood T cell repertoires in COVID-19. Sequencing was performed with immunoSEQ multiplex PCR; in TCRdb, only in-frame clones are kept and a portion is missing. The sample comprises 200,000 to 250,000 clones, roughly 94% of which are singletons, and 1% to 1.5% rests with the top ten. Source material: peripheral blood. These TCRs come from a man aged 30-40 years with acute or convalescent COVID-19.

The V call is TRBV7-2, the J call TRBJ2-2, with a tentative D call TRBD2 (7 bases). The V gene lost 1 base and the J gene lost 6 bases, with 12 bases spanning the gap. The CDR3 spans 15 residues. In germline, CDR1 is SGHTA, CDR2 FQGNSA. CDR3 sequence: CASSLDGGASGELFF. CDR3 sequence (DNA): TGTGCCAGCAGCTTAGATGGGGGGGCGTCCGGGGAGCTGTTTTTT.

The rearrangement uses TRBV5-1 and TRBJ1-4, with unresolved D. Germline V gene data show CDR1 as SGHRS and CDR2 as YFSETQ. This CDR3 has 15 residues. Trimming left V 4 bases short and J 0 bases short, with 10 bases between. CDR3 in DNA: TGCGCCAGCAGCCCGGGGAATCCAACTAATGAAAAACTGTTTTTT. Translating it yields CASSPGNPTNEKLFF.

The chain combines TRBV7-3 with TRBJ1-1; no clear D. The CDR3 extends over 13 amino acids. V shed 5 bases and J shed 1 base, with 8 bases lying between them. Looked up from germline, CDR1 is SGHTA and CDR2 is FQGTGA. The CDR3 reads CASSVYRNTEAFF. DNA for the CDR3: TGTGCCAGCAGCGTATACAGGAACACTGAAGCTTTCTTT.

This chain connects TRBV7-9 to TRBJ2-1; a weak D match, TRBD2 (5 bases). CDR3 length: 13 residues. V lost 5 bases and J 5 bases, leaving 10 bases between the germline ends. Germline CDR1 reads SEHNR; CDR2 reads FQNEAQ (reference sequence). The CDR3 sequence: CASSPPGDNEQFF. The CDR3, as DNA: TGTGCCAGCAGCCCCCCCGGGGACAATGAGCAGTTCTTC.

V usage is TRBV10-2 and J usage is TRBJ2-7, with D maybe TRBD2 (5 bases). CDR1 is WSHSY, CDR2 SAAADI, per germline. V was trimmed by 4 bases and J by 0 bases, leaving 7 bases between them. The CDR3 loop spans 13 amino acids. As DNA, the CDR3 is TGCGCCAGCAGTGGAGGGCACTCCTACGAGCAGTACTTC. This sequence encodes CASSGGHSYEQYF.

This rearrangement joins TRBV6-5 to TRBJ2-2; TRBD1 agrees at 8 bases. Germline assignment: CDR1 MNHEY and CDR2 SVGAGI. With 2 bases clipped from V and 4 bases from J, the junction kept 3 bases outside the gene matches. The CDR3 covers 15 residues. The CDR3, as DNA: TGTGCCAGCAGTTACCGGACAGGGACCACCGGGGAGCTGTTTTTT. Translating gives CASSYRTGTTGELFF.

V usage is TRBV29-1 and J usage is TRBJ2-7, with 8 bases that match TRBD1. The CDR3 contains 14 residues. The germline gives CDR1 SQVTM, CDR2 ANQGSEA. The V segment lost 6 bases and the J segment 2 bases; nucleotides outside the gene matches: 9. This CDR3 reads CSVAWGQATYEQYF. The CDR3 region has the DNA TGCAGCGTCGCCTGGGGACAGGCGACCTACGAGCAGTACTTC.

This sequence joins TRBV6-6 and TRBJ2-1; 7 bases line up with TRBD1. Germline assignment: CDR1 MNHNY and CDR2 SVGAGI (reference sequence). Trimming at V came to 5 bases and at J to 6 bases, leaving 1 base not matched to a gene. CDR3 length equals 12 residues. The CDR3 DNA follows: TGTGCCAGCAGTGGACAGGCCAATGAGCAGTTCTTC. Translated: CASSGQANEQFF.

The chain recombines TRBV6-6 with TRBJ1-3; D may be TRBD1 (5 bases). Germline V CDR1 and CDR2: MNHNY, SVGAGI (reference sequence). Trimming removed 4 bases from V and 7 bases from J, with 8 bases in between. This CDR3 has 12 residues. DNA for the CDR3: TGTGCCAGCAGTTTACGGGGGAACACCATATATTTT. It translates to CASSLRGNTIYF.

The chain employs TRBV28 and TRBJ1-1; 10 positions agree with TRBD1. This CDR3 is 17 amino acids long. Losses at the gene ends were 8 bases for V and 4 bases for J; bases not matched to a gene: 16. Per germline, CDR1 MDHEN and CDR2 SYDVKM. CDR3 region: CASYKPLGGQGSTEAFF. The DNA of the CDR3 is TGTGCCAGCTACAAACCCCTCGGGGGACAGGGGAGCACTGAAGCTTTCTTT.

The table lists this clone with a count of one. The V call is TRBV10-1, the J call TRBJ2-3, with 7 positions matching TRBD1. The CDR3 loop spans 16 amino acids. Germline V CDR1 and CDR2: WNHNN, SYGVQD (reference sequence). Trimming removed 3 bases from V and 1 base from J; junction bases left unmatched: 7. The chain's CDR3 is CASSDYRDRGTDTQYF. CDR3 DNA sequence: TGCGCCAGCAGTGATTACCGGGACAGAGGCACAGATACGCAGTATTTT.

The chain couples TRBV7-3 to TRBJ1-1; D gene ambiguous. This CDR3 is built from 13 residues. The V end lost 6 bases, the J end lost 1 base, and 9 bases lay between the germline ends. The germline V gene has CDR1 SGHTA and CDR2 FQGTGA. The CDR3 DNA is TGTGCCAGCAGAATCAATCCGAACACTGAAGCTTTCTTT. Translation: CASRINPNTEAFF.

CDR3 in amino acids: CASSIVASGSADTQYF. The CDR3 bases are TGTGCCAGTAGTATAGTTGCTAGCGGGAGCGCAGATACGCAGTATTTT. The V call is TRBV19, the J call TRBJ2-3, with 10 bases matching TRBD2. V dropped 1 base and J dropped 4; count of bases not matched to a gene: 5. CDR1 LNHDA and CDR2 SQIVND come from the germline V gene (reference sequence). The CDR3 has 16 amino acids.

The V gene is TRBV5-1, the J gene TRBJ2-1, with 14 bases matching TRBD2. This CDR3 region has 17 residues. CDR1 and CDR2 (germline): SGHRS, YFSETQ. The V gene end was trimmed by 6 bases and the J gene end by 1 base; junction bases not matched to a gene: 6. CDR3 protein: CASTGLAGAGSYNEQFF. DNA of the CDR3: TGCGCCAGCACGGGACTAGCGGGAGCGGGGTCCTACAATGAGCAGTTCTTC.

V and J are TRBV7-2 and TRBJ2-1; possible D gene TRBD1, 5 bases. Germline-derived CDR1 and CDR2 are SGHTA and FQGNSA. The CDR3 loop spans 15 amino acids. V was shortened by 8 bases and J by 4 bases, with 18 bases between the two germline ends. DNA of the CDR3: TGTGCCAGCGCCTGGCAAGACAGTCCTTACAATGAGCAGTTCTTC. This gives the protein CASAWQDSPYNEQFF.

The chain joins TRBV4-1 to TRBJ2-5; 7 positions agree with TRBD2. Losses at the gene ends were 1 base for V and 1 base for J; bases not matched to a gene: 3. This CDR3 is built from 15 residues. Germline values: CDR1 MGHRA, CDR2 YSYEKL. CDR3 region: CASSQVGLVQETQYF. For the CDR3, the DNA is TGCGCCAGCAGCCAAGTTGGACTAGTCCAAGAGACCCAGTACTTC.

DNA for the CDR3: TGTGCCAGCTCCGTTCAGGGAGGACGGGCCCTAGAGACCCAGTACTTC. Translated, it gives CASSVQGGRALETQYF. The chain is built from TRBV18 and TRBJ2-5, with D possibly being TRBD2 (6 bases). CDR1 and CDR2 (germline): KGHSH, LQKENI. The CDR3 has 16 amino acids. V lost 6 bases and J lost 4, with 21 bases in between. The full variable domain, completed using reference TRBV18 and TRBJ2-5, is NAGVMQNPRHLVRRRGQEARLRCSPMKGHSHVYWYRQLPEEGLKFMVYLQKENIIDESGMPKERFSAEFPKEGPSILRIQQVVRGDSAAYFCASSVQGGRALETQYFGPGTRLLVL.

This chain connects TRBV6-4 to TRBJ2-6; 7 nucleotides agree with TRBD1. The J segment lost 6 bases and the V segment lost 5 bases, leaving 7 bases of the junction unmatched. In germline, CDR1 is MRHNA, CDR2 SNTAGT. This CDR3 is 15 amino acids long. CDR3 protein: CASSNRGPLANVLTF. The CDR3, as DNA: TGTGCCAGCAGTAACAGGGGCCCCTTGGCCAACGTCCTGACTTTC.

The chain combines TRBV5-1 with TRBJ2-3; the D is unclear. The CDR3 runs 16 residues. The germline gives CDR1 SGHRS, CDR2 YFSETQ. V was shortened by 4 bases and J by 0 bases, with 15 bases between the two germline ends. The CDR3 region has the DNA TGCGCCAGCAGCCCAGACACGACGACAAGCACAGATACGCAGTATTTT. Protein: CASSPDTTTSTDTQYF.

V is TRBV11-2 and J is TRBJ2-7, with TRBD1 matching 10 bases. Trimming at V came to 3 bases and at J to 4 bases, leaving 3 bases not matched to a gene. The CDR3 is 14 residues long. Germline V gives CDR1 SGHAT, CDR2 FQNNGV. In DNA, the CDR3 is TGTGCCAGCAGCTTGGGGACAGGGGTTTACGAGCAGTACTTC. This codes for CASSLGTGVYEQYF.

The chain recombines TRBV29-1 with TRBJ2-2; D call uncertain. The ends were cut back, 7 bases at V and 0 bases at J, with 9 bases in the middle. Germline CDR1 and CDR2: SQVTM and ANQGSEA. The CDR3 has 13 residues. In nucleotides, the CDR3 is TGCAGCGGAATAACAGCGAACACCGGGGAGCTGTTTTTT. Translation gives CSGITANTGELFF.

The chain links TRBV7-9 to TRBJ1-2, with 7 bases that match TRBD1. V gave up 0 bases and J gave up 8 bases; unmatched junction bases: 3. CDR1 and CDR2 (germline): SEHNR, FQNEAQ (reference sequence). This CDR3 region has 13 residues. The CDR3 here is CASSLAPRGGYTF. The CDR3 DNA sequence: TGTGCCAGCAGCTTAGCCCCCAGGGGGGGCTACACCTTC.